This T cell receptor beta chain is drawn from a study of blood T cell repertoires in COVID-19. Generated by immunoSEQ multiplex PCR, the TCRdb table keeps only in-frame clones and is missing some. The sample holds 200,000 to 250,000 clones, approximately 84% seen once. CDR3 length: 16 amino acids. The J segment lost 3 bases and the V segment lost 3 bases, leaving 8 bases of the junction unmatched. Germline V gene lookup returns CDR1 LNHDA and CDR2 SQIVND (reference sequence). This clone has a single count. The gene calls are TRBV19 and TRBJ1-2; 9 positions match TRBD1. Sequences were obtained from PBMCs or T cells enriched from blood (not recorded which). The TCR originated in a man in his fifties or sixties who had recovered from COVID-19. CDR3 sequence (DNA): TGTGCCAGTAGTATGGGGTGGGACAGGGCGGACTATGGCTACACCTTC. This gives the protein CASSMGWDRADYGYTF.